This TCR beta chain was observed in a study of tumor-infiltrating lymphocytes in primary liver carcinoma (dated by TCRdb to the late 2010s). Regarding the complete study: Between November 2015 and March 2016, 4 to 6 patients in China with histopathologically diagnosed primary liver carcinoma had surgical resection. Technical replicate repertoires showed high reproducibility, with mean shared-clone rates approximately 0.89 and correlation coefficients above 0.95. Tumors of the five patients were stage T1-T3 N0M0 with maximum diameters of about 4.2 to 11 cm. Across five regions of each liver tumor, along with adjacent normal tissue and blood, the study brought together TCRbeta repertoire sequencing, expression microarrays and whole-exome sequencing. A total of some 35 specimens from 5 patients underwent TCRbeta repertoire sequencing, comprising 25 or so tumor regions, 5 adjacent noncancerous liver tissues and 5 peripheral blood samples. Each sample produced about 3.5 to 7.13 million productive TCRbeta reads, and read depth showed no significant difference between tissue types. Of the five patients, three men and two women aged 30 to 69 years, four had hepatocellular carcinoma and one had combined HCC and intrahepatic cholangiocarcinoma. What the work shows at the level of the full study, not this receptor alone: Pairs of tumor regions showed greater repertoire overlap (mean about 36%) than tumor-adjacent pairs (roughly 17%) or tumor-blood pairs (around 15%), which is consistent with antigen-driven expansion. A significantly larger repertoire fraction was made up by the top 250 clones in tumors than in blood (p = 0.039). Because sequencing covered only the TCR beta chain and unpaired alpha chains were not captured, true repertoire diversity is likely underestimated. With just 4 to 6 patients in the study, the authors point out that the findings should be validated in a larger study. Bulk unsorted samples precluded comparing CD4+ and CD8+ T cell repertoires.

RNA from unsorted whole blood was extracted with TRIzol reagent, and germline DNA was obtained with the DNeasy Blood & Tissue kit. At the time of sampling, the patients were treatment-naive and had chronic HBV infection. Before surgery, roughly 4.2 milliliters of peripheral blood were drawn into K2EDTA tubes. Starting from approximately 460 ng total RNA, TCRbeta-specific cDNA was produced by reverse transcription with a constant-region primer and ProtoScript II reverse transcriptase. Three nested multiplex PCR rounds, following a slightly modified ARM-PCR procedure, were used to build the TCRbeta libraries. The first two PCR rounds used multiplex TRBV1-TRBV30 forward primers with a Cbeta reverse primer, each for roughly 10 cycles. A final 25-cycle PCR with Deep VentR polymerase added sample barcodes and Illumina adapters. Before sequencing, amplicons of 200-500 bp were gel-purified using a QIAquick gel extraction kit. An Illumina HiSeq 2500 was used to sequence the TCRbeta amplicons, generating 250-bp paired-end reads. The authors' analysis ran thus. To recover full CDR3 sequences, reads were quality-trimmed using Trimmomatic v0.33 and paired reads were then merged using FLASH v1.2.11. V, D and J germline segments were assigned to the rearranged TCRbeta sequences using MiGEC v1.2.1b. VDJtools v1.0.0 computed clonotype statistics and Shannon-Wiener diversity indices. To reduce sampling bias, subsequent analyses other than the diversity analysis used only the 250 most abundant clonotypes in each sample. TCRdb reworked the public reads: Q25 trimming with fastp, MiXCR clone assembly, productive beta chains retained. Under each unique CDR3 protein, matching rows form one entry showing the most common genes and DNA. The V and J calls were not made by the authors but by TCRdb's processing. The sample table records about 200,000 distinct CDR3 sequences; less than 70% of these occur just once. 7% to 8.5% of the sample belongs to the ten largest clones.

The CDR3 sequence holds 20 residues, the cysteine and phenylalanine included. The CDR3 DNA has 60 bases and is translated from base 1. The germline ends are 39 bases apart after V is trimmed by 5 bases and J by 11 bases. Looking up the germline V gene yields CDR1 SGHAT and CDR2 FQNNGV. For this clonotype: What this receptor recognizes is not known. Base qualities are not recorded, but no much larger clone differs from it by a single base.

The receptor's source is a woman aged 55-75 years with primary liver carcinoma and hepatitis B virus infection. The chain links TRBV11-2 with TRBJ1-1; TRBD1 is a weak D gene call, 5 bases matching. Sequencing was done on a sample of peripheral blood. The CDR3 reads CASSPHQHEHLHFWGYEAFF. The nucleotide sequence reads TGTGCCAGCAGCCCACATCAGCACGAACACCTTCACTTTTGGGGCTATGAGGCTTTCTTT.